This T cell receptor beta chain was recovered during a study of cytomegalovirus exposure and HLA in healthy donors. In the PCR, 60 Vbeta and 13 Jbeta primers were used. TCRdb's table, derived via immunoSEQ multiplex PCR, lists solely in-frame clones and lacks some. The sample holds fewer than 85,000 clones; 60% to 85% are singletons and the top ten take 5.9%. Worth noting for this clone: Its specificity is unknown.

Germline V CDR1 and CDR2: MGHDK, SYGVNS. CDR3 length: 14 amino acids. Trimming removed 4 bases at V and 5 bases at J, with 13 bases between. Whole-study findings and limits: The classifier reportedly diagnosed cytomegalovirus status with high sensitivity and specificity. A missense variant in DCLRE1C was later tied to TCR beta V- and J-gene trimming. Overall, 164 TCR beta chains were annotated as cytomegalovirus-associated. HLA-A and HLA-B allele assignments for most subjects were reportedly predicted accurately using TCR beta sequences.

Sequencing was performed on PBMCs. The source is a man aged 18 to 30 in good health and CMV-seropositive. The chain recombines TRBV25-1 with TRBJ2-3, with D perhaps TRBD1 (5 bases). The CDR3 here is CASSVWNRQDTQYF. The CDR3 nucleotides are TGTGCCAGCAGTGTGTGGAACAGGCAAGATACGCAGTATTTT.